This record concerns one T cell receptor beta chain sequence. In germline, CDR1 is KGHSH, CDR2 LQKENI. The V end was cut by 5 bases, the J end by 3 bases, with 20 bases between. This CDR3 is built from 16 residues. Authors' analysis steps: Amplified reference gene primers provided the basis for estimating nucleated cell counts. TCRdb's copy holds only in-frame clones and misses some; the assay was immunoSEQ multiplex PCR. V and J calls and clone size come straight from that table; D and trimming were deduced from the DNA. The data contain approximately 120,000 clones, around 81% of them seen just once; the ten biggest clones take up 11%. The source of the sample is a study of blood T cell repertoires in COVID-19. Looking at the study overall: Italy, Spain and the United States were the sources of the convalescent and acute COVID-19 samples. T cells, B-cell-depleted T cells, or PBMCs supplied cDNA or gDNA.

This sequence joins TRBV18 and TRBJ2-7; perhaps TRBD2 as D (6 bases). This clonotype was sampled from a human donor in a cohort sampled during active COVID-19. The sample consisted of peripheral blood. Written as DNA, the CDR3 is TGTGCCAGCTCATACATCCGGAGGGACGGCCTCTACGAGCAGTACTTC. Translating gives CASSYIRRDGLYEQYF.